A selection of T cell receptor beta chains follows, all from one sample in a study of CXCR3-negative and CXCR3-positive naive CD8 T cells. After re-calling the 5' RACE reads, TCRdb lists one entry per CDR3 protein, DNA absent. The sample spans tens of thousands of distinct CDR3 sequences; the ten largest clones claim 0.9% to 1.2%. Material: naive CXCR3- CD8+ T cells from blood. Receptors originate from a human donor in good health. Some clones in this sample may be carry-over from other donors' samples. The CDR3 runs from the conserved cysteine through the conserved F or W.

v_gene	len	j_gene	CDR3aa
TRBV6-5	16	TRBJ2-1	CASSPRPGYVSNEQFF
TRBV11-2	14	TRBJ2-7	CASSLLAEAYEQYF
TRBV20-1	14	TRBJ1-1	CSARTGTENTEAFF
TRBV5-6	16	TRBJ2-1	CASSLELAGGLNEQFF
TRBV7-9	15	TRBJ2-5	CASSPHGQGAETQYF
TRBV3-1	14	TRBJ2-7	CASSQDIKVYEQYF
TRBV27	16	TRBJ1-5	CASSPMARVIDQPQHF
TRBV6-5	12	TRBJ2-7	CASREDTGEQYF
TRBV21-1	17	TRBJ2-7	CASSKVCRDREVGEQYF
TRBV29-1	12	TRBJ2-1	CSVGRQYNEQFF
TRBV29-1	17	TRBJ1-5	CSTRYRTVRGEDQPQHF
TRBV6-5	14	TRBJ2-5	CASRVAGLQETQYF
TRBV29-1	16	TRBJ2-5	CSVEDQGTLYQETQYF
TRBV20-1	17	TRBJ2-7	CSARERTGGRETYEQYF
TRBV15	16	TRBJ1-6	CATSRDPLIGDSPLHF
TRBV12-3/TRBV12-4	14	TRBJ1-2	CASSDRGLTDGYTF
TRBV19	14	TRBJ2-1	CASSESGPYNEQFF
TRBV2	15	TRBJ2-3	CASSEPGEYTDTQYF
TRBV29-1	12	TRBJ1-1	CSVVAANTEAFF
TRBV29-1	13	TRBJ1-1	CSVDGTANTEAFF
TRBV27	14	TRBJ2-2	CASHGQGGTGELFF
TRBV7-2	18	TRBJ2-2	CASSARLAGGPVTGELFF
TRBV29-1	13	TRBJ2-3	CSVEEGGPGTQYF
TRBV6-2/TRBV6-3	12	TRBJ1-2	CASSRQARGYTF
TRBV6-6	11	TRBJ2-7	CASRSSYEQYF
TRBV7-9	14	TRBJ1-1	CASSLWRDDTEAFF
TRBV12-3/TRBV12-4	14	TRBJ1-2	CASSLSGTVDGYTF
TRBV10-3	18	TRBJ2-3	CAISRDRAAEYLTDTQYF
TRBV12-3/TRBV12-4	13	TRBJ2-1	CASSRGTSGEQFF
TRBV7-2	14	TRBJ1-4	CASSTGSINEKLFF
TRBV12-3/TRBV12-4	16	TRBJ2-7	CASSFTRDRGIHEQYF
TRBV7-9	16	TRBJ2-6	CASSLAQGMRANVLTF
TRBV27	13	TRBJ2-3	CASGEGGWDTQYF
TRBV5-1	15	TRBJ2-7	CASSLAVDRNYEQYF
TRBV4-1	18	TRBJ2-3	CASSQDPEGPARTDTQYF
TRBV3-1	16	TRBJ2-5	CASSQDRAGPPETQYF
TRBV7-3	14	TRBJ2-7	CASSSTGGSYEQYF
TRBV7-6	13	TRBJ2-2	CALGRGSPGELFF
TRBV6-2/TRBV6-3	14	TRBJ2-7	CASSPLLDSYKQYF
TRBV29-1	14	TRBJ2-1	CSGLAGGLSNEQFF
TRBV9	15	TRBJ2-7	CASSVGGAGGYEQYF
TRBV2	14	TRBJ2-2	CASTIGQGTGELFF
TRBV10-3	12	TRBJ2-2	CAISESNGELFF
TRBV16	16	TRBJ1-6	CASSQSSDSYNSPLHF
TRBV12-5	15	TRBJ2-5	CASAPPEPAGETQYF
TRBV29-1	16	TRBJ2-7	CSVEEGPGWGSYEQYF
TRBV19	15	TRBJ2-1	CASGAGGRSYNEQFF
TRBV7-9	12	TRBJ2-7	CASRQGTYEQYF
TRBV6-5	11	TRBJ1-1	CASSTGTEAFF
TRBV27	12	TRBJ2-5	CASSGPRETQYF
TRBV12-3/TRBV12-4	13	TRBJ1-1	CASSLLGGTEAFF
TRBV29-1	12	TRBJ1-1	CSVEQGTFLAFF